This T cell receptor beta chain was profiled in a study of identical twins. Addition of a universal primer site occurred through template switching, and cDNA carried unique molecular identifiers. TCRdb re-derived calls from the 5' RACE reads in MiXCR, one entry per CDR3 protein. The sample lists around 470,000 distinct CDR3 sequences; 14% were seen once. This clonotype was observed a few times. Its antigen is unidentified. Each donor was a healthy Caucasian. The ends were cut back, 5 bases at V and 7 bases at J, with 18 bases in the middle. This CDR3 comprises 14 residues. From germline, CDR1 is SGHVS and CDR2 FQNEAQ. Study observations and caveats: Monozygotic twins shared more out-of-frame TCR alpha than recombination models predicted.

These same data were also listed under a study on yellow fever vaccine responses in identical twins. As that report states: Twins' vaccine T cell responses reportedly seemed partly convergent and partly personalized.

The specimen was CD4+ T cells sorted from blood. The clonotype was recovered from a woman in her late teens or twenties in good health. The chain has TRBV7-8 and TRBJ2-7; a weak D match, TRBD2 (5 bases). The CDR3 is CASSPSRKPGEQYF. CDR3 DNA: TGTGCCAGCAGCCCTAGCCGGAAACCGGGGGAGCAGTACTTC. Filled out from reference TRBV7-8 and TRBJ2-7, the complete variable domain reads GAGVSQSPRYKVAKRGQDVALRCDPISGHVSLFWYQQALGQGPEFLTYFQNEAQLDKSGLPSDRFFAERPEGSVSTLKIQRTQQEDSAVYLCASSPSRKPGEQYFGPGTRLTVT.